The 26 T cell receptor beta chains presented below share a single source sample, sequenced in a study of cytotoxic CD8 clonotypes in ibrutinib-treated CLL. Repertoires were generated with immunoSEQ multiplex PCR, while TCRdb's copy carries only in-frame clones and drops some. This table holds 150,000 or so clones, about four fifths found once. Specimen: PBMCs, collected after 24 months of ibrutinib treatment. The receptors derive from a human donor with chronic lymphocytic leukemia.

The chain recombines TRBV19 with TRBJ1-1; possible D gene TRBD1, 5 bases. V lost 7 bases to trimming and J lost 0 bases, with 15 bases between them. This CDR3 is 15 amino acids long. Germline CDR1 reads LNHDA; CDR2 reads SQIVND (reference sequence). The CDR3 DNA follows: TGTGCCAGTACGTCCCTTCGGGGGTTGAACACTGAAGCTTTCTTT. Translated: CASTSLRGLNTEAFF.

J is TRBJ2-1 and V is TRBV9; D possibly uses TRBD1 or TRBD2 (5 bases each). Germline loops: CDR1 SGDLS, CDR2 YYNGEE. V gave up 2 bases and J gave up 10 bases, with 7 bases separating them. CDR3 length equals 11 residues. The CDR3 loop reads CASSVGTEQFF. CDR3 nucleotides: TGTGCCAGCAGCGTCGGGACGGAGCAGTTCTTC.

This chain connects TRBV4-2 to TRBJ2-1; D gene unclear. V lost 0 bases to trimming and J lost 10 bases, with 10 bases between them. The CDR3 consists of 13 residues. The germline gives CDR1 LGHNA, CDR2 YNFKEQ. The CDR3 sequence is CASSQDSAREQFF. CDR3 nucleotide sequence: TGTGCCAGCAGCCAAGATTCGGCGCGGGAGCAGTTCTTC.

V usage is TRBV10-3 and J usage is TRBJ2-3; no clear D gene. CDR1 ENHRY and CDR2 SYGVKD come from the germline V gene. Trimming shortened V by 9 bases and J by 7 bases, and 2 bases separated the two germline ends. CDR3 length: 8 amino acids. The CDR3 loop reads CAIHTQYF. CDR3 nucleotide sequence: TGTGCCATACATACGCAGTATTTT.

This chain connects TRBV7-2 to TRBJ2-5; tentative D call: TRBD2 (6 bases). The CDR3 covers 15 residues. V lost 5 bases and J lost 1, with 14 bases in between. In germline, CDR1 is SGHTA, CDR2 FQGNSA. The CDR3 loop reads CASSPQWGVQETQYF. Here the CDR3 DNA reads TGTGCCAGCAGCCCGCAATGGGGGGTCCAAGAGACCCAGTACTTC.

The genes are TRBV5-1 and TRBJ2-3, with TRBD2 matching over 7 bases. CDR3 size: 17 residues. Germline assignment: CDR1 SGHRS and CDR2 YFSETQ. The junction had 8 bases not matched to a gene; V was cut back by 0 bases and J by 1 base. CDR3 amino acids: CASSLAPASGGTDTQYF. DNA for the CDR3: TGCGCCAGCAGCTTGGCGCCGGCTAGCGGTGGCACAGATACGCAGTATTTT.

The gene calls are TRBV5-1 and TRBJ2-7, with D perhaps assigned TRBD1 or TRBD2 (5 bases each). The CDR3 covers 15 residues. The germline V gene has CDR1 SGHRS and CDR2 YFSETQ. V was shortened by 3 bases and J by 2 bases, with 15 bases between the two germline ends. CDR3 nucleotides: TGCGCCAGCAGCTCAATCCCCGGGGCGGCCTACGAGCAGTACTTC. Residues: CASSSIPGAAYEQYF.

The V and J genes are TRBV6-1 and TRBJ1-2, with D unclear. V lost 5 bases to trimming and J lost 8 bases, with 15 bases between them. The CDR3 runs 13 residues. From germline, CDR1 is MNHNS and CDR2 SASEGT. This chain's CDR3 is CASSSSGVGGYTF. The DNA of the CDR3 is TGTGCCAGCAGTTCCTCCGGTGTGGGGGGCTACACCTTC.

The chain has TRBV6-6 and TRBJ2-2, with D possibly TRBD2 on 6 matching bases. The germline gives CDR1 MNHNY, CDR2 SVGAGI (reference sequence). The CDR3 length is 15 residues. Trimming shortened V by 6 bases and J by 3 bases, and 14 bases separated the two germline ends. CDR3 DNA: TGTGCCAGCAGCCGGGGCGGGACGGACACCGGGGAGCTGTTTTTT. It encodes CASSRGGTDTGELFF.

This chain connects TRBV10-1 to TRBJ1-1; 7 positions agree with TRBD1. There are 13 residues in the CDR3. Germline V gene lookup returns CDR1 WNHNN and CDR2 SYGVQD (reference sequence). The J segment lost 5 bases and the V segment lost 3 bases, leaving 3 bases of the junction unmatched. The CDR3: CASSEGGQTEAFF. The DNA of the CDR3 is TGCGCCAGCAGTGAAGGGGGCCAGACTGAAGCTTTCTTT.

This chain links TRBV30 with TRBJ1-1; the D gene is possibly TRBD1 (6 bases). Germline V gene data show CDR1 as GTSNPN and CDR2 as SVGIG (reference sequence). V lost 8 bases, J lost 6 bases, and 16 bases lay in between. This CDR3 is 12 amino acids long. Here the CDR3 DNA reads TGTGCCACCGCACAGGGTTGGGCTGAAGCTTTCTTT. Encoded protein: CATAQGWAEAFF.

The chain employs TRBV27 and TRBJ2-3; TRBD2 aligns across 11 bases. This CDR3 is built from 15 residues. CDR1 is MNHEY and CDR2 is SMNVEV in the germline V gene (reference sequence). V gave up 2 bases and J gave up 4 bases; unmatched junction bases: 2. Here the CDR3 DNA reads TGTGCCAGCAGTTTAAGACTAGCGGGGCCAGATACGCAGTATTTT. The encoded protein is CASSLRLAGPDTQYF.

The CDR3: CASSFKGPINTGELFF. DNA of the CDR3: TGTGCCAGCAGCTTTAAGGGACCGATAAACACCGGGGAGCTGTTTTTT. The chain combines TRBV11-1 with TRBJ2-2; the D gene could be TRBD1 or TRBD2 (5 bases each). V was trimmed by 3 bases and J by 2 bases, leaving 13 bases between them. The CDR3 has 16 residues. Germline values: CDR1 SGHAT, CDR2 FQDESV (reference sequence).

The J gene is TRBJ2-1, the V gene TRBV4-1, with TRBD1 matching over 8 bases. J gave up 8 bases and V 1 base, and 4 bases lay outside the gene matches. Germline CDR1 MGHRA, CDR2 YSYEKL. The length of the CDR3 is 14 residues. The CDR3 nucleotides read TGCGCCAGCAGCCAAGGACAGGGGCTCGATGAGCAGTTCTTC. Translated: CASSQGQGLDEQFF.

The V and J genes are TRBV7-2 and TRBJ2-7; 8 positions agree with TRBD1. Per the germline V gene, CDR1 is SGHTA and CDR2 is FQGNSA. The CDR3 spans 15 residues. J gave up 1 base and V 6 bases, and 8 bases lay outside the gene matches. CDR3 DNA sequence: TGTGCCAGCAGGCCCCCCGGGACAGGTTCCTACGAGCAGTACTTC. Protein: CASRPPGTGSYEQYF.

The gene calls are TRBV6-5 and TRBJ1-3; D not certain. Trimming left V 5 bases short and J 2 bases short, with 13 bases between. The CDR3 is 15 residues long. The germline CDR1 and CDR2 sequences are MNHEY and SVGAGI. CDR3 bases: TGTGCCAGCAGTAGGAGTGAGCAGGCTGGAAACACCATATATTTT. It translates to CASSRSEQAGNTIYF.

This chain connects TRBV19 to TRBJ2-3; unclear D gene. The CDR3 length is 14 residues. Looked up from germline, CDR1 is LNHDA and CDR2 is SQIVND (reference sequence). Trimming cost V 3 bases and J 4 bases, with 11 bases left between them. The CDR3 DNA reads TGTGCCAGTAGTATTTCGCCTAGTTCAGATACGCAGTATTTT. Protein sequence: CASSISPSSDTQYF. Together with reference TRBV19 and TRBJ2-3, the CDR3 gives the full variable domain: DGGITQSPKYLFRKEGQNVTLSCEQNLNHDAMYWYRQDPGQGLRLIYYSQIVNDFQKGDIAEGYSVSREKKESFPLTVTSAQKNPTAFYLCASSISPSSDTQYFGPGTRLTVL.

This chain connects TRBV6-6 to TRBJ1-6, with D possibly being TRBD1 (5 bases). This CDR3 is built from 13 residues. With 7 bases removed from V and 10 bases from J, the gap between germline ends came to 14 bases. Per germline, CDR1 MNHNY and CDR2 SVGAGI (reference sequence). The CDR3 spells CASKGREGSPLHF. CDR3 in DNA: TGTGCCAGCAAGGGCAGGGAAGGATCACCCCTCCACTTT.

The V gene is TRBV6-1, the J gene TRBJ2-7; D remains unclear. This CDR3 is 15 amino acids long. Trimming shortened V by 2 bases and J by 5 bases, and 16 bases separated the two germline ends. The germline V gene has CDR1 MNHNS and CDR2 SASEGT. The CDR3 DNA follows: TGTGCCAGCAGTGAAAAAGGCCTGGGTACTCACGAGCAGTACTTC. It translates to CASSEKGLGTHEQYF.

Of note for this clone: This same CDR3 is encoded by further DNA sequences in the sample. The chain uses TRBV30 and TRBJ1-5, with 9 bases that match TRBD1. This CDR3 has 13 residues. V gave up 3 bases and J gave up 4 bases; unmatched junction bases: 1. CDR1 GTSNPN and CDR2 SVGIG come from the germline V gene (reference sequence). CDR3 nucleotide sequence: TGTGCCTGGAGGGGGACAGGGAATCAGCCCCAGCATTTT. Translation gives CAWRGTGNQPQHF.

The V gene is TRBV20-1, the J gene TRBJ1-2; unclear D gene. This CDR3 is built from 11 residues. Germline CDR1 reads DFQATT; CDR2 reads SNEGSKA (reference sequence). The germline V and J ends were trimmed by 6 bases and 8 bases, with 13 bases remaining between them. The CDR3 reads CSAPDLLGYTF. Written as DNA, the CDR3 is TGCAGTGCCCCTGACCTGTTGGGCTACACCTTC.

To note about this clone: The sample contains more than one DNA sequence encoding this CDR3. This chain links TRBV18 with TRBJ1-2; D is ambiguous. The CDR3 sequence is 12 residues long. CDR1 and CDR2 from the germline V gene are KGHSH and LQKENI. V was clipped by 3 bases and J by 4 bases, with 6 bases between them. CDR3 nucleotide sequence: TGTGCCAGCTCACCGGACCCCTATGGCTACACCTTC. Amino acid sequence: CASSPDPYGYTF.

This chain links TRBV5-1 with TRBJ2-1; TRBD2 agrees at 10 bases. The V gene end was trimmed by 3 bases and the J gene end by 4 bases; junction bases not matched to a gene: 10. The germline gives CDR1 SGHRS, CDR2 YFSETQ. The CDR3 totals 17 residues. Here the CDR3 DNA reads TGCGCCAGCAGCTCGTTCCATAGCGGGGGGCAGTACAATGAGCAGTTCTTC. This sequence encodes CASSSFHSGGQYNEQFF.

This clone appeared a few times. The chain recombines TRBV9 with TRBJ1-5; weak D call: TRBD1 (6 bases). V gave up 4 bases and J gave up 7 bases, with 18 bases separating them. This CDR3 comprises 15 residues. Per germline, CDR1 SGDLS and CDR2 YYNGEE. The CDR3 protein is CASSPNLGARQPQHF. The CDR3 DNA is TGTGCCAGCAGCCCTAACTTGGGGGCCCGGCAGCCCCAGCATTTT.

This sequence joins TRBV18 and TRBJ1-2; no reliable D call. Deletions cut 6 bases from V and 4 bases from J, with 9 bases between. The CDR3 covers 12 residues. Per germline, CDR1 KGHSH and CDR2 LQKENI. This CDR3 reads CASSGFFYGYTF. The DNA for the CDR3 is TGTGCCAGCTCGGGGTTTTTCTATGGCTACACCTTC.

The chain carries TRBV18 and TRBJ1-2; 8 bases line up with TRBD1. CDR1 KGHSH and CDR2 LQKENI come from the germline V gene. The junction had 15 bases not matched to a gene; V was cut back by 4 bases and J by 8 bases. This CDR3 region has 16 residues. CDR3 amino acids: CASSLGRGGTGEGYTF. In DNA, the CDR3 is TGTGCCAGCTCACTCGGAAGAGGGGGGACAGGTGAAGGCTACACCTTC.